These T cell receptor beta chains were read from a single sample in a study of T cell changes during pregnancy in multiple sclerosis. The protocol was immunoSEQ multiplex PCR, while the TCRdb copy is restricted to in-frame clones and leaves out a portion. The table includes fewer than 150,000 clones, 95% to 98% detected once. The sequencing used peripheral blood, collected after pregnancy. Every receptor here comes from a female donor with multiple sclerosis, enrolled in a pregnancy study. Both conserved end residues are part of each CDR3. Expanded clones are given a class, and other clones once, few, many or no size at all.

V	size	CDR3
TRBV25-1	.	CASSEGRNTEAFF
TRBV19	once	CASSIGMTVNTEAFF
TRBV28	.	CASSRQGTYNEQFF
TRBV28	.	CASSLGAQGLPNYGYTF
TRBV6-6	.	CASRVIVSGREETQYF
TRBV10-2	.	CASSVGGRDTEAFF
TRBV5-4	.	CASSVGTEATNEKLFF
TRBV25-1	.	CASSDPGPAGEQYF
TRBV27	.	CASSFSFPQGASGNTIYF
TRBV7-3	.	CASSLAGTGGETQYF
TRBV29-1	.	CSVDRPNEQFF
TRBV27	.	CASSLLLGQGQPQHF